Following are 23 T cell receptor beta chains from one sample sequenced in a study of blood T cells in healthy people across ages. A sample-barcoded 5' primer and a J-beta primer mix were used in a second PCR of roughly 6 to 11 cycles. Via MiXCR, TCRdb re-called the 5' RACE reads, giving one row per CDR3 protein. Of roughly 1.6 million distinct CDR3 sequences listed, around 35% are singletons. Sequencing was performed on blood. These receptors came from a woman aged 25 to 45 in good health.

The chain links TRBV6-5 to TRBJ1-2, with 7 nucleotides matching TRBD1. The germline V gene has CDR1 MNHEY and CDR2 SVGAGI. This CDR3 spans 16 amino acids. The junction had 12 bases not matched to a gene; V was cut back by 6 bases and J by 2 bases. CDR3 loop: CASSQIGQVDNYGYTF. CDR3 sequence (DNA): TGTGCCAGCAGCCAAATTGGACAGGTAGACAACTATGGCTACACCTTC.

The J gene is TRBJ2-1, the V gene TRBV5-1; TRBD1 aligns across 9 bases. The V gene end was trimmed by 4 bases and the J gene end by 4 bases; junction bases not matched to a gene: 6. The CDR3 is 15 residues long. Per germline, CDR1 SGHRS and CDR2 YFSETQ. CDR3 loop: CASSGEGQGYNEQFF. CDR3 bases: TGCGCCAGCAGCGGCGAGGGACAGGGTTACAATGAGCAGTTCTTC.

The V and J genes are TRBV9 and TRBJ2-1, with 8 bases lining up with TRBD2. Germline CDR1 and CDR2: SGDLS and YYNGEE. The CDR3 is 15 residues long. V was pared by 5 bases and J by 10 bases, with 14 bases of the junction left unmatched. The CDR3 DNA sequence: TGTGCCAGCAGTGGGTCCGGGACTAGTTTTGGGGAGCAGTTCTTC. Translating gives CASSGSGTSFGEQFF.

This clonotype was seen ten or more times. The V call is TRBV5-1, the J call TRBJ2-1; D might be TRBD1 or TRBD2, each matching 5 bases. This CDR3 comprises 14 residues. CDR1 is SGHRS and CDR2 is YFSETQ in the germline V gene. The ends were cut back, 4 bases at V and 5 bases at J, with 13 bases in the middle. CDR3 coding DNA: TGCGCCAGCAGCCTCGAAAGAGGGGACAATGAGCAGTTCTTC. Translation gives CASSLERGDNEQFF.

The chain has TRBV20-1 and TRBJ2-3; 8 nucleotides align to TRBD2. This CDR3 has 14 residues. In germline, CDR1 is DFQATT, CDR2 SNEGSKA (reference sequence). The J segment lost 6 bases and the V segment lost 4 bases, leaving 9 bases of the junction unmatched. This CDR3 reads CSAKLAGMRDTQYF. CDR3 coding DNA: TGCAGTGCTAAATTAGCGGGAATGAGGGATACGCAGTATTTT.

This clonotype came up many times. The chain is built from TRBV27 and TRBJ2-7, with 7 nucleotides matching TRBD2. The CDR3 totals 13 residues. V trimming: 8 bases; J trimming: 0 bases; junction bases outside the gene matches: 4. Germline V gene lookup returns CDR1 MNHEY and CDR2 SMNVEV (reference sequence). CDR3 sequence: CASGGGSSYEQYF. The DNA of the CDR3 is TGTGCCAGCGGGGGGGGGAGCTCCTACGAGCAGTACTTC.

The chain is built from TRBV7-9 and TRBJ1-2; TRBD1 aligns across 7 bases. Germline lookup yields CDR1 SEHNR and CDR2 FQNEAQ (reference sequence). J lost 2 bases, V lost 0 bases, and 9 bases had no gene match. The CDR3 consists of 17 residues. CDR3 sequence (DNA): TGTGCCAGCAGCTTAGCTGGACCTCGGGACAGAAACTATGGCTACACCTTC. This codes for CASSLAGPRDRNYGYTF.

The V gene is TRBV6-1, the J gene TRBJ1-4; a possible D gene is TRBD1 (5 bases). This CDR3 contains 15 residues. CDR1 MNHNS and CDR2 SASEGT come from the germline V gene. Trimming cost V 4 bases and J 8 bases, with 17 bases left between them. The CDR3 is CASSGRGRVEEKLFF. Written as DNA, the CDR3 is TGTGCCAGCAGTGGCCGGGGGAGAGTAGAAGAAAAACTGTTTTTT.

V gene TRBV20-1 combines with J gene TRBJ2-1; the match to TRBD2 covers 8 bases. V lost 2 bases, J lost 0 bases, and 6 bases stayed unmatched. Germline CDR1 reads DFQATT; CDR2 reads SNEGSKA (reference sequence). This CDR3 region has 16 residues. The CDR3 is CSARPSGRVSYNEQFF. CDR3 sequence (DNA): TGCAGTGCTAGACCGAGCGGGAGAGTCTCCTACAATGAGCAGTTCTTC.

This clonotype was picked up a small number of times. This chain connects TRBV10-3 to TRBJ2-3, with D tentatively TRBD1 or TRBD2 (5 bases each). This CDR3 spans 17 amino acids. V was cut by 5 bases and J by 2 bases, with 20 bases left in between. The germline gives CDR1 ENHRY, CDR2 SYGVKD. DNA of the CDR3: TGTGCCATCAGTTCGAACGGACTTGGGGCAGACACAGATACGCAGTATTTT. This gives the protein CAISSNGLGADTDTQYF.

This rearrangement joins TRBV20-1 to TRBJ2-2; either TRBD1 or TRBD2 may fit D (5 bases each). This CDR3 has 15 residues. The germline gives CDR1 DFQATT, CDR2 SNEGSKA (reference sequence). Deletions cut 6 bases from V and 1 base from J, with 15 bases between. CDR3 loop: CSAGEFSGNTGELFF. CDR3 nucleotides: TGCAGTGCAGGGGAGTTCAGCGGGAACACCGGGGAGCTGTTTTTT.

This clonotype was counted a single time. The chain joins TRBV5-5 to TRBJ1-2; the D gene is possibly TRBD1 (6 bases). The CDR3 spans 16 residues. The V end was cut by 1 base, the J end by 4 bases, with 17 bases between. Germline V CDR1 and CDR2: SGHKS, YYEKEE (reference sequence). In DNA, the CDR3 is TGTGCCAGCAGCTTGACTACAGGGATAACCATCTATGGCTACACCTTC. Encoded protein: CASSLTTGITIYGYTF.

This clonotype came up a few times. The gene calls are TRBV20-1 and TRBJ2-5; D unresolved. CDR1 and CDR2 from the germline V gene are DFQATT and SNEGSKA (reference sequence). The CDR3 has 11 amino acids. Trimming left V 8 bases short and J 2 bases short, with 9 bases between. The CDR3 protein is CSLRLQETQYF. The CDR3 DNA reads as TGCAGTCTGCGTCTACAAGAGACCCAGTACTTC.

The V gene is TRBV9, the J gene TRBJ2-1; TRBD2 matches 9 bases. The trim removed 0 bases at V and 9 bases at J, leaving 7 bases unmatched. Germline V CDR1 and CDR2: SGDLS, YYNGEE. The CDR3 loop spans 15 amino acids. CDR3 protein: CASSVGGGASSEQFF. CDR3 nucleotide sequence: TGTGCCAGCAGCGTAGGCGGGGGGGCTTCCAGTGAGCAGTTCTTC.

The genes are TRBV4-1 and TRBJ2-4; no clear D gene. V lost 7 bases to trimming and J lost 0 bases, with 10 bases between them. Germline V gives CDR1 MGHRA, CDR2 YSYEKL. The CDR3 is made up of 14 amino acids. The CDR3 is CASTRRRAKNIQYF. The DNA for the CDR3 is TGCGCCAGCACCCGGCGGAGAGCCAAAAACATTCAGTACTTC.

About this clonotype itself: This clone may be a read error of a much larger clone one base away. This sequence joins TRBV4-1 and TRBJ2-3; D could derive from TRBD1 or TRBD2 (7 bases each). CDR3 length: 13 amino acids. CDR1 MGHRA and CDR2 YSYEKL come from the germline V gene. Trimming removed 0 bases at V and 13 bases at J, with 14 bases between. The CDR3 DNA follows: TGCGCCAGCAGCCAAGATCAGGGGGGGCCGGAGTATTTT. Its protein product is CASSQDQGGPEYF.

The rearrangement joins TRBV28 to TRBJ2-7, with 7 bases fitting TRBD2. Germline V lookup: CDR1 MDHEN, CDR2 SYDVKM. This CDR3 region has 15 residues. V shed 5 bases and J 10 bases; nucleotides not matched to a gene: 17. In DNA form, the CDR3 reads TGTGCCAGCAGTCCCCTGGAGGCGGGGGATGAGTCCCAGTACTTC. Its translation: CASSPLEAGDESQYF.

The chain is built from TRBV30 and TRBJ1-2; possibly TRBD1 for D (5 bases). CDR3 length: 11 residues. Trimming took off 7 bases at V and 7 bases at J, with 13 bases between the two ends. Germline V gene data show CDR1 as GTSNPN and CDR2 as SVGIG (reference sequence). CDR3 sequence: CALGTAAGYTF. CDR3 bases: TGTGCCTTGGGGACGGCTGCTGGCTACACCTTC.

This clonotype occurred many times. This rearrangement joins TRBV10-3 to TRBJ2-1; 8 nucleotides align to TRBD2. The CDR3 covers 17 residues. Germline loops: CDR1 ENHRY, CDR2 SYGVKD. V shed 2 bases, J shed 7 bases, and the junction held 13 bases outside the gene matches. CDR3 DNA sequence: TGTGCCATCAGTGAGGCGCTAGCGGGTCCGATTCGGAATGAGCAGTTCTTC. This codes for CAISEALAGPIRNEQFF.

In this sample, this clonotype turned up many times. The chain couples TRBV7-2 to TRBJ2-3; 12 bases are shared with TRBD2. V lost 5 bases and J lost 1; bases outside the gene matches: 13. This CDR3 is built from 19 residues. Germline loops: CDR1 SGHTA, CDR2 FQGNSA. CDR3 protein: CASSPRTSGRRFGTDTQYF. The DNA of the CDR3 is TGTGCCAGCAGCCCGCGAACTAGCGGGAGGCGATTTGGCACAGATACGCAGTATTTT.

Only a few counts were recorded for this clonotype. The chain employs TRBV5-6 and TRBJ1-2; no reliable D call. In germline, CDR1 is SGHDT, CDR2 YYEEEE. The CDR3 has 15 residues. V lost 0 bases and J lost 5, with 14 bases in between. CDR3 loop: CASSLVTGRRYGYTF. Written as DNA, the CDR3 is TGTGCCAGCAGCTTGGTTACGGGGAGGCGTTATGGCTACACCTTC.

V gene TRBV6-2 or TRBV6-3 combines with J gene TRBJ2-3; no definite D call. CDR3 length: 12 residues. CDR1 MNHEY and CDR2 SVGEGT come from the germline V gene. V lost 7 bases to trimming and J lost 5 bases, with 10 bases between them. The CDR3 nucleotides read TGTGCCAGCACCCCCCGCGGAGATACGCAGTATTTT. This translates into CASTPRGDTQYF.

This rearrangement joins TRBV20-1 to TRBJ2-5, with D maybe TRBD2 (6 bases). Trimming took off 0 bases at V and 5 bases at J, with 13 bases between the two ends. CDR1 and CDR2 from the germline V gene are DFQATT and SNEGSKA (reference sequence). The CDR3 is 14 residues long. Written as DNA, the CDR3 is TGCAGTGCTAGAGATGGGGGGTGGGCTGAGACCCAGTACTTC. Amino acids: CSARDGGWAETQYF.